The clone carrying this T cell receptor (beta chain) was detected a few times. The time point is: newly diagnosed GD, antithyroid drugs for less than 3 months. RNA from PBMCs was the source of the TCR library. This record comes from a study of regulatory T cells in long-lasting Graves disease. Sequencing libraries for TCR beta were prepared with iRepertoire HTBI primers and Arm-PCR of CDR3 regions. TCRdb called the multiplex PCR reads again in MiXCR, with one record for every CDR3 protein. The data contain 450,000 to 650,000 distinct CDR3 sequences, roughly 16% of them singletons. V gave up 0 bases and J gave up 2 bases; unmatched junction bases: 3. There are 16 residues in the CDR3. Germline V gene data show CDR1 as LGHNA and CDR2 as YNFKEQ. This sample was also put to use in a study of T cells in Graves' hyperthyroidism and ophthalmopathy.

The material sequenced was peripheral blood mononuclear cells (PBMCs), taken at new diagnosis, from a patient treated with antithyroid drugs. This chain links TRBV4-2 with TRBJ1-3; TRBD1 aligns across 8 bases. The sequence was collected from a woman aged 35-65 years with Graves disease. CDR3 loop: CASSQDETGAGNTIYF. In DNA, the CDR3 is TGTGCCAGCAGCCAAGACGAGACAGGGGCTGGAAACACCATATATTTT.